This paragraph reports one TCR beta chain. Its target is unknown. V gave up 4 bases and J gave up 9 bases; unmatched junction bases: 7. Germline V lookup: CDR1 LNHDA, CDR2 SQIVND (reference sequence). This CDR3 has 14 residues. Among the patients, aged 18 to 65, hyperthyroidism was newly diagnosed and had lasted under 2 months. RNA transcripts gave rise to amplified TCR beta CDR3 regions. TCR CDR3 underwent first-round RT-PCR with the HTBI primer set. MiXCR was run by TCRdb on the multiplex PCR reads, yielding one entry per CDR3 protein. The table includes around 520,000 distinct CDR3 sequences, 11% to 15% detected once. This sample is drawn from a study of T cells in Graves' hyperthyroidism and ophthalmopathy. Notes on the study in general: Ophthalmopathy was distinguished from stable hyperthyroidism by 13 V-J signatures.

Sequencing was carried out using blood. This chain uses TRBV19 with TRBJ2-1; 9 bases align to TRBD2. The clonotype was recovered from a woman in her forties with Graves' hyperthyroidism. The CDR3, as DNA: TGTGCCAGTAGTACCGGACTAGCGACGGCTGAGCAGTTCTTC. Translated, it gives CASSTGLATAEQFF.